Below, 31 T cell receptor beta chains from the same sample are listed, as sequenced in a study of blood T cell repertoires in COVID-19. Here immunoSEQ multiplex PCR was the method, and the copy in TCRdb shows in-frame clones only, minus some. The table includes approximately 300,000 clones, around 90% detected once. The specimen was peripheral blood. The receptors derive from a man aged 50 to 60 with active or convalescent COVID-19.

The V call is TRBV3-1 (or the pseudogene TRBV3-2), the J call TRBJ2-5; D is unclear. Germline V lookup: CDR1 LGHDT, CDR2 YNNKEL (reference sequence). The ends were cut back, 0 bases at V and 5 bases at J, with 10 bases in the middle. The CDR3 extends over 14 amino acids. The DNA for the CDR3 is TGTGCCAGCAGCCAAGAACCTGCGGCGGAGACCCAGTACTTC. Residues: CASSQEPAAETQYF.

This chain joins TRBV5-5 and TRBJ2-1; 8 bases fit TRBD2. Looked up from germline, CDR1 is SGHKS and CDR2 is YYEKEE (reference sequence). The J segment lost 4 bases and the V segment lost 0 bases, leaving 12 bases of the junction unmatched. The CDR3 covers 18 residues. The DNA of the CDR3 is TGTGCCAGCAGCTTGGGGTTGCGGGGGGCCCCACCATACAATGAGCAGTTCTTC. Its protein product is CASSLGLRGAPPYNEQFF.

The rearrangement links TRBV10-1 to TRBJ1-5; 8 bases fit TRBD1. CDR1 and CDR2 (germline): WNHNN, SYGVQD (reference sequence). Losses at the gene ends were 10 bases for V and 7 bases for J; bases not matched to a gene: 12. CDR3 length: 14 residues. The CDR3 protein is CATIWTGQKQPQHF. CDR3 sequence (DNA): TGCGCCACGATTTGGACAGGGCAGAAGCAGCCCCAGCATTTT.

The V gene is TRBV19, the J gene TRBJ1-1, with D maybe TRBD1 (5 bases). Trimming pared 4 bases from V and 6 bases from J, leaving 12 bases between. The CDR3 contains 13 residues. Germline CDR1 LNHDA, CDR2 SQIVND (reference sequence). CDR3 nucleotides: TGTGCCAGTAGTACTACAGGTTCTTCTGAAGCTTTCTTT. Its protein product is CASSTTGSSEAFF.

This sequence joins TRBV3-1 (or the pseudogene TRBV3-2) and TRBJ1-3; unclear D gene. The germline V gene encodes CDR1 LGHDT and CDR2 YNNKEL (reference sequence). Deletions cut 1 base from V and 0 bases from J, with 10 bases between. The CDR3 is 16 residues long. CDR3 sequence reads: CASSQGPQNSGNTIYF. CDR3 bases: TGTGCCAGCAGCCAAGGCCCGCAGAACTCTGGAAACACCATATATTTT.

The rearrangement uses TRBV2 and TRBJ1-1, with 7 bases that match TRBD1. J was trimmed by 4 bases and V by 6 bases; bases with no gene match: 8. The CDR3 spans 14 residues. CDR1 and CDR2 (germline): SNHLY, FYNNEI. CDR3 sequence (DNA): TGTGCCAGCAGCGGCCTTCGGGACAGCACTGAAGCTTTCTTT. Translation: CASSGLRDSTEAFF. Using reference TRBV2 and TRBJ1-1 for the parts outside the CDR3, the full variable domain is EPEVTQTPSHQVTQMGQEVILRCVPISNHLYFYWYRQILGQKVEFLVSFYNNEISEKSEIFDDQFSVERPDGSNFTLKIRSTKLEDSAMYFCASSGLRDSTEAFFGQGTRLTVV.

The chain carries TRBV28 and TRBJ1-2; possibly TRBD1 for D (6 bases). CDR1 and CDR2 from the germline V gene are MDHEN and SYDVKM. The CDR3 extends over 13 amino acids. V lost 2 bases, J lost 4 bases, and 8 bases lay in between. The CDR3 is CASSLARGYGYTF. CDR3 DNA: TGTGCCAGCAGTTTAGCCAGGGGCTATGGCTACACCTTC.

The chain is built from TRBV19 and TRBJ2-7, with TRBD1 matching over 9 bases. Germline V lookup: CDR1 LNHDA, CDR2 SQIVND (reference sequence). The CDR3 is 15 residues long. The ends lost 5 bases at V and 4 bases at J; junction bases unmatched: 9. In nucleotides, the CDR3 is TGTGCCAGTAGTTCGCCGGGACAGGGAGTTTACGAGCAGTACTTC. Translated: CASSSPGQGVYEQYF.

V and J are TRBV30 and TRBJ1-6; no firm D call. The length of the CDR3 is 13 residues. In germline, CDR1 is GTSNPN, CDR2 SVGIG (reference sequence). V was shortened by 5 bases and J by 5 bases, with 10 bases between the two germline ends. The CDR3 is CAWGGVHNSPLHF. CDR3 nucleotides: TGTGCCTGGGGAGGAGTACATAATTCACCCCTCCACTTT. Full variable domain (outside the CDR3, taken from reference TRBV30 and TRBJ1-6): SQTIHQWPATLVQPVGSPLSLECTVEGTSNPNLYWYRQAAGRGLQLLFYSVGIGQISSEVPQNLSASRPQDRQFILSSKKLLLSDSGFYLCAWGGVHNSPLHFGNGTRLTVT.

About this clone itself: The same CDR3 also results from other DNA sequences found in this sample. The chain couples TRBV7-3 to TRBJ1-5, with D possibly matching TRBD1 (6 bases). Germline loops: CDR1 SGHTA, CDR2 FQGTGA. V was shortened by 5 bases and J by 6 bases, with 11 bases between the two germline ends. CDR3 size: 13 residues. CDR3 sequence: CASSLGQGQPQHF. CDR3 nucleotides: TGTGCCAGCAGCCTGGGACAAGGTCAGCCCCAGCATTTT.

This clone was detected a few times. The gene calls are TRBV7-8 and TRBJ1-5, with D unclear. The V gene's germline CDR1 is SGHVS and CDR2 FQNEAQ. Trimming pared 2 bases from V and 3 bases from J, leaving 8 bases between. The CDR3 has 14 residues. The CDR3 DNA reads TGTGCCAGCAGCTTAAACGGGGTCAATCAGCCCCAGCATTTT. Translation gives CASSLNGVNQPQHF.

This clone was observed once. The gene calls are TRBV7-6 and TRBJ1-4; the match to TRBD1 covers 8 bases. Per germline, CDR1 SGHVS and CDR2 FNYEAQ. The J segment lost 7 bases and the V segment lost 7 bases, leaving 11 bases of the junction unmatched. The CDR3 sequence is 15 residues long. CDR3 protein: CASTRRTGLSEKLFF. CDR3 DNA sequence: TGTGCCAGCACCCGTAGGACAGGGCTAAGTGAAAAACTGTTTTTT.

The V gene is TRBV4-1, the J gene TRBJ1-5, with D perhaps matching TRBD1 (6 bases). Deletions cut 1 base from V and 5 bases from J, with 15 bases between. Germline loops: CDR1 MGHRA, CDR2 YSYEKL. The CDR3 is 16 residues long. CDR3 nucleotide sequence: TGCGCCAGCAGCCAAGGTCTAGGCAGGGGCTATCAGCCCCAGCATTTT. Amino acid sequence: CASSQGLGRGYQPQHF.

This sequence joins TRBV5-1 and TRBJ2-7, with TRBD1 as a possible D gene (6 bases). Germline V lookup: CDR1 SGHRS, CDR2 YFSETQ. Trimming pared 4 bases from V and 0 bases from J, leaving 11 bases between. The CDR3 contains 14 residues. DNA of the CDR3: TGCGCCAGCAGCCCAGGGGCGGCCTCCTACGAGCAGTACTTC. Its protein product is CASSPGAASYEQYF.

The V call is TRBV4-2, the J call TRBJ2-1; 10 nucleotides agree with TRBD2. This CDR3 comprises 18 residues. CDR1 LGHNA and CDR2 YNFKEQ come from the germline V gene. V lost 3 bases, J lost 5 bases, and 13 bases stayed unmatched. CDR3 loop: CASSQALGTSAGHNEQFF. The CDR3 region has the DNA TGTGCCAGCAGCCAGGCTCTGGGGACTAGCGCTGGTCACAATGAGCAGTTCTTC.

V is TRBV18 and J is TRBJ2-3; D might be TRBD2 (5 bases). Germline V lookup: CDR1 KGHSH, CDR2 LQKENI. V was trimmed by 6 bases and J by 5 bases, leaving 9 bases between them. The CDR3 contains 12 residues. CDR3 in amino acids: CASSHGLDTQYF. CDR3 DNA: TGTGCCAGCTCTCACGGACTAGATACGCAGTATTTT.

The V gene is TRBV27, the J gene TRBJ2-7; 9 bases map to TRBD2. V gave up 5 bases and J gave up 0 bases; unmatched junction bases: 11. Per the germline V gene, CDR1 is MNHEY and CDR2 is SMNVEV (reference sequence). The CDR3 extends over 17 amino acids. The CDR3 DNA is TGTGCCAGCAGTCCTATAGGGTGGACTAGCGACTCCTACGAGCAGTACTTC. Protein product: CASSPIGWTSDSYEQYF.

This chain joins TRBV27 and TRBJ1-5, with D perhaps TRBD1 (6 bases). CDR3 length equals 13 residues. Trimming took off 5 bases at V and 5 bases at J, with 10 bases between the two ends. Germline V gene sequence: CDR1 MNHEY, CDR2 SMNVEV (reference sequence). The DNA for the CDR3 is TGTGCCAGCAGTCCGAGGACAGATCAGCCCCAGCATTTT. Residues: CASSPRTDQPQHF.

This chain uses TRBV9 with TRBJ2-1, with 7 nucleotides matching TRBD2. The CDR3 has 13 residues. V lost 4 bases, J lost 9 bases, and 7 bases stayed unmatched. Germline lookup yields CDR1 SGDLS and CDR2 YYNGEE. CDR3 protein: CASSSTSLGEQFF. The CDR3, as DNA: TGTGCCAGCAGCTCGACTAGCTTGGGTGAGCAGTTCTTC.

In DNA form, the CDR3 reads TGTGCCAGCAGTCCTTGGACAGGAGGCAGCGCTGAAGCTTTCTTT. Translating gives CASSPWTGGSAEAFF. The J gene is TRBJ1-1, the V gene TRBV6-6, with 7 bases lining up with TRBD1. J lost 6 bases, V lost 5 bases, and 12 bases had no gene match. Germline-derived CDR1 and CDR2 are MNHNY and SVGAGI (reference sequence). The CDR3 length is 15 residues.

CDR3 in DNA: TGTGCCAGCAGCCCCGGGGTGTTCGCTGAAGCTTTCTTT. This encodes CASSPGVFAEAFF. J is TRBJ1-1 and V is TRBV11-3; no clear D. The germline V and J ends were trimmed by 5 bases and 6 bases, with 13 bases remaining between them. CDR1 and CDR2 from the germline V gene are SGHNT and YENEEA. CDR3 length: 13 amino acids.

This clone was seen once. J is TRBJ1-6 and V is TRBV7-9; 7 positions agree with TRBD1. This CDR3 is built from 15 residues. Trimming cost V 4 bases and J 8 bases; bases outside gene matches: 8. CDR1 and CDR2 (germline): SEHNR, FQNEAQ (reference sequence). CDR3 bases: TGTGCCAGCAGCTCAGGGGGTAGAATTTATTCACCCCTCCACTTT. As protein: CASSSGGRIYSPLHF.

This chain links TRBV3-1 (or the pseudogene TRBV3-2) with TRBJ1-1; a weak D match, TRBD1 (6 bases). The V and J ends lost 0 bases and 1 base respectively, with 12 bases between them. The CDR3 loop spans 16 amino acids. Germline loops: CDR1 LGHDT, CDR2 YNNKEL (reference sequence). This chain's CDR3 is CASSQEGARGNTEAFF. As DNA, the CDR3 is TGTGCCAGCAGCCAAGAAGGGGCCAGGGGGAACACTGAAGCTTTCTTT.

The V and J genes are TRBV7-9 and TRBJ2-1; TRBD2 matches 12 bases. From germline, CDR1 is SEHNR and CDR2 FQNEAQ (reference sequence). There are 16 residues in the CDR3. With V trimmed by 4 bases and J by 10 bases, 11 bases remained unmatched. For the CDR3, the DNA is TGTGCCAGCAGCTCCCCCGGACTAGCGGGATCCCGAGAGCAGTTCTTC. This translates into CASSSPGLAGSREQFF.

There are a few counts of this clone. This sequence joins TRBV14 and TRBJ1-2; D perhaps matches TRBD1 (6 bases). V was shortened by 6 bases and J by 4 bases, with 24 bases between the two germline ends. This CDR3 is built from 17 residues. The germline gives CDR1 SGHDN, CDR2 FVKESK. CDR3 sequence (DNA): TGTGCCAGCAGTCGACAGGTCCACCCCGCCGGGCTCTATGGCTACACCTTC. This sequence encodes CASSRQVHPAGLYGYTF.

This clone has only one observation. The chain couples TRBV5-5 to TRBJ1-4; D perhaps matches TRBD1 (5 bases). V dropped 1 base and J dropped 4 bases, with 8 bases sitting between them. CDR3 size: 14 residues. Germline-derived CDR1 and CDR2 are SGHKS and YYEKEE (reference sequence). The CDR3 protein is CASSLRGYNEKLFF. Written as DNA, the CDR3 is TGTGCCAGCAGCTTGAGGGGATATAATGAAAAACTGTTTTTT.

V and J are TRBV7-9 and TRBJ1-6; no clear D gene. Per the germline V gene, CDR1 is SEHNR and CDR2 is FQNEAQ (reference sequence). The CDR3 loop spans 15 amino acids. The germline V and J ends were trimmed by 3 bases and 9 bases, with 15 bases remaining between them. The CDR3 bases are TGTGCCAGCAGCTTGACTCCCGGATCGGGTTCACCCCTCCACTTT. It specifies CASSLTPGSGSPLHF.

This sequence joins TRBV10-3 and TRBJ2-3; the match to TRBD2 covers 9 bases. Trimming removed 3 bases from V and 2 bases from J; junction bases left unmatched: 9. CDR3 length: 17 amino acids. The germline CDR1 and CDR2 sequences are ENHRY and SYGVKD. The CDR3 DNA is TGTGCCATCAGTGAACCTATAGCGGGGGACACCACAGATACGCAGTATTTT. As protein: CAISEPIAGDTTDTQYF.

The J gene is TRBJ2-1, the V gene TRBV10-3, with TRBD1 matching over 10 bases. Germline V gene lookup returns CDR1 ENHRY and CDR2 SYGVKD. There are 17 residues in the CDR3. V lost 4 bases to trimming and J lost 0 bases; unmatched junction nucleotides: 6. DNA of the CDR3: TGTGCCATCAGTGGGACAGGGGGGACGAGCTCCTACAATGAGCAGTTCTTC. It encodes CAISGTGGTSSYNEQFF.

The chain joins TRBV28 to TRBJ1-1, with 8 bases identical to TRBD1. Unmatched junction bases numbered 8, after V lost 6 bases and J lost 5 bases. Germline lookup yields CDR1 MDHEN and CDR2 SYDVKM. The CDR3 loop spans 14 amino acids. The CDR3 is CASSKAGGRTEAFF. The CDR3 bases are TGTGCCAGCAGCAAAGCAGGGGGCAGGACTGAAGCTTTCTTT.

This chain joins TRBV7-9 and TRBJ1-1; TRBD1 aligns across 9 bases. The CDR3 spans 13 residues. Germline CDR1 reads SEHNR; CDR2 reads FQNEAQ (reference sequence). With V trimmed by 3 bases and J by 8 bases, 4 bases remained unmatched. DNA for the CDR3: TGTGCCAGCAGCTTGGCGGGACAGGGCGAAGCTTTCTTT. It is translated as CASSLAGQGEAFF.